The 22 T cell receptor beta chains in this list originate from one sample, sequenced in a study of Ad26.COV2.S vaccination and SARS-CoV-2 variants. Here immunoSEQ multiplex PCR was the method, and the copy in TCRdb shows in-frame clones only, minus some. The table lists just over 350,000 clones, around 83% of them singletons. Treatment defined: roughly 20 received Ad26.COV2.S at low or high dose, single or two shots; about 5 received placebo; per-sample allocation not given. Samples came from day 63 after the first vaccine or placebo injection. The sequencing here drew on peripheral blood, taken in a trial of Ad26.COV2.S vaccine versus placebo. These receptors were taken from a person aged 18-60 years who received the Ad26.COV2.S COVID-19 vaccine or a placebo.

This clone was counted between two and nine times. The CDR3 loop reads CASSLLTGPTNYGYTF. DNA of the CDR3: TGCGCCAGCAGCCTACTGACAGGACCAACTAACTATGGCTACACCTTC. This chain connects TRBV5-1 to TRBJ1-2; a weak D match, TRBD1 (6 bases). The V gene lost 4 bases and the J gene lost 0 bases, with 16 bases spanning the gap. The V gene's germline CDR1 is SGHRS and CDR2 YFSETQ. The CDR3 is 16 residues long.

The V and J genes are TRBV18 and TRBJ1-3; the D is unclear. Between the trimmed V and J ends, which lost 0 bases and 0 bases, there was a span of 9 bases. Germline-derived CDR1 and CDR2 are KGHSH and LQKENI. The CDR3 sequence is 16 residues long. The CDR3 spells CASSPPSLSSGNTIYF. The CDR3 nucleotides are TGTGCCAGCTCACCACCGAGCCTGAGCTCTGGAAACACCATATATTTT.

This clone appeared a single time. The CDR3 DNA sequence: TGTGCCAGCAGTGAATATGGGAGGCCCACTGAAGCTTTCTTT. Translation gives CASSEYGRPTEAFF. This chain connects TRBV25-1 to TRBJ1-1; D gene unclear. The CDR3 runs to 14 residues. V lost 0 bases and J 4 bases, leaving 9 bases between the germline ends. Germline V gene data show CDR1 as MGHDK and CDR2 as SYGVNS.

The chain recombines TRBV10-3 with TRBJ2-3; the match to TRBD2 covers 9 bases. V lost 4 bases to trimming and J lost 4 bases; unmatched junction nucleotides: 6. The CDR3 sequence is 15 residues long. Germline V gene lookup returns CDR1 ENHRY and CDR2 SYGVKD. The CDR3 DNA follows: TGTGCCATCAGTGCGACTAGCGGCAGTGCAGATACGCAGTATTTT. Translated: CAISATSGSADTQYF.

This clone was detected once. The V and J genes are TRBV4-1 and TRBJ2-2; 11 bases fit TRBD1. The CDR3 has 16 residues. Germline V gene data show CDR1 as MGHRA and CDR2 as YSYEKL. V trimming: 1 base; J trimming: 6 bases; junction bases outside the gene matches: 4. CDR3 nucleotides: TGCGCCAGCAGCCAAGGGACAGGGGGCGCGGCCGGGGAGCTGTTTTTT. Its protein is CASSQGTGGAAGELFF.

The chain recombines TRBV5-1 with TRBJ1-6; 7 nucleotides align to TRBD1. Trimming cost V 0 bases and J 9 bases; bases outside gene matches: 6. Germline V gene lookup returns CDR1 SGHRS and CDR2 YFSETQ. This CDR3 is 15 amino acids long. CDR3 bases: TGCGCCAGCAGCTTGGACACAGGGGCAATTTCACCCCTCCACTTT. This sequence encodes CASSLDTGAISPLHF.

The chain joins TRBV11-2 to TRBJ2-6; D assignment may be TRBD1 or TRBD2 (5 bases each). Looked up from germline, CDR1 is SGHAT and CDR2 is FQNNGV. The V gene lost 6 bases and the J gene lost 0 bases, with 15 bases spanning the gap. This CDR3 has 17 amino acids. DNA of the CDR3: TGTGCCAGCAGGAACCCGAGGGGAGACTCTGGGGCCAACGTCCTGACTTTC. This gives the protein CASRNPRGDSGANVLTF. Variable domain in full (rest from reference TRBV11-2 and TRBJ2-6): EAGVAQSPRYKIIEKRQSVAFWCNPISGHATLYWYQQILGQGPKLLIQFQNNGVVDDSQLPKDRFSAERLKGVDSTLKIQPAKLEDSAVYLCASRNPRGDSGANVLTFGAGSRLTVL.

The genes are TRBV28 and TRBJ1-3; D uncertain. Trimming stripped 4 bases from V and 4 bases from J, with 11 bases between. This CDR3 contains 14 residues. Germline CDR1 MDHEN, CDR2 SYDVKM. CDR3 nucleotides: TGTGCCAGCAGTTCCCCCGGCGGGGGAAACACCATATATTTT. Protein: CASSSPGGGNTIYF.

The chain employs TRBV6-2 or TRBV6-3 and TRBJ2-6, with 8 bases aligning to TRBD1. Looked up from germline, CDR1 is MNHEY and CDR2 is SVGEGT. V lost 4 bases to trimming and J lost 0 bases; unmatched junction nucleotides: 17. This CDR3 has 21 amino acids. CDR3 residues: CASSSSPGQVKTSSGANVLTF. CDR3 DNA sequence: TGTGCCAGCAGTTCATCACCGGGACAGGTGAAAACGAGCTCTGGGGCCAACGTCCTGACTTTC.

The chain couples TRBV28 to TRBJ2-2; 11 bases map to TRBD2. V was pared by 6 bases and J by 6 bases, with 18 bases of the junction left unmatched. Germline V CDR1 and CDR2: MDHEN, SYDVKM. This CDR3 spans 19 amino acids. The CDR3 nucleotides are TGTGCCAGCAGGCGCTGGACATATACACTAGCGGGAGAACCCGGGGAGCTGTTTTTT. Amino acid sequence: CASRRWTYTLAGEPGELFF.

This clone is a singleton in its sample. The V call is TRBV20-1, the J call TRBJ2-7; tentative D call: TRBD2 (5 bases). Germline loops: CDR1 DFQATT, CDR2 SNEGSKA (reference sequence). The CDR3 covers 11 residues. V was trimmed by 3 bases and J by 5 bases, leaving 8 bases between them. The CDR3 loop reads CSASSAHEQYF. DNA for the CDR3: TGCAGTGCTAGTAGCGCGCACGAGCAGTACTTC.

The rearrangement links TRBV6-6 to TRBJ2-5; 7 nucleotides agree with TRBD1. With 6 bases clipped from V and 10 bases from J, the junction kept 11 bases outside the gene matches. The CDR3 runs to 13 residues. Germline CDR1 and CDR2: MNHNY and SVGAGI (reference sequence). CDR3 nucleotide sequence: TGTGCCAGCAGCACCGGGACAGCAGACAACCAGTACTTC. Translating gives CASSTGTADNQYF.

The CDR3 reads CASSLGAAYNTEAFF. The DNA of the CDR3 is TGCGCCAGCAGCTTGGGGGCAGCTTATAACACTGAAGCTTTCTTT. This chain links TRBV5-1 with TRBJ1-1; D uncertain. Germline values: CDR1 SGHRS, CDR2 YFSETQ. CDR3 length: 15 residues. The V end was cut by 0 bases, the J end by 2 bases, with 11 bases between.

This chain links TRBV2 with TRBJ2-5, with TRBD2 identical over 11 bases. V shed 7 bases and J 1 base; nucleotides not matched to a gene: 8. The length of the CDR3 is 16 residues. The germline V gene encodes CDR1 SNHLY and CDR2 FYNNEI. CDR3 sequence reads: CASNGLAGGLQETQYF. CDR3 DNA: TGTGCCAGCAATGGTCTAGCGGGGGGACTCCAAGAGACCCAGTACTTC.

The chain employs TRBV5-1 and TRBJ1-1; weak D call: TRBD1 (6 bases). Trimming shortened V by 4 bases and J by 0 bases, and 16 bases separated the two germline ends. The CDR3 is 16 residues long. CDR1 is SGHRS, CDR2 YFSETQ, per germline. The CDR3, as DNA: TGCGCCAGCAGCAAGTTACAGGGACGGATGAACACTGAAGCTTTCTTT. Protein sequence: CASSKLQGRMNTEAFF. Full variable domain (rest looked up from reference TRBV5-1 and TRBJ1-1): KAGVTQTPRYLIKTRGQQVTLSCSPISGHRSVSWYQQTPGQGLQFLFEYFSETQRNKGNFPGRFSGRQFSNSRSEMNVSTLELGDSALYLCASSKLQGRMNTEAFFGQGTRLTVV.

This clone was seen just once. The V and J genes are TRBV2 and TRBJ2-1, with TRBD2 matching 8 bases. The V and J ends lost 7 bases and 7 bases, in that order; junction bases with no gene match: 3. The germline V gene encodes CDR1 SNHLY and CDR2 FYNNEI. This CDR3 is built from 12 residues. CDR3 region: CASKGLGNEQFF. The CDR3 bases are TGTGCCAGCAAGGGACTAGGGAATGAGCAGTTCTTC.

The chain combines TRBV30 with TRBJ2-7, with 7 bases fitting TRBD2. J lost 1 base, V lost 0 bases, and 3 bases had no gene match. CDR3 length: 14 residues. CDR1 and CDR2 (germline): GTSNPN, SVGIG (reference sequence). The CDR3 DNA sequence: TGTGCCTGGAGTGTAGCTAGCGGTTCCTACGAGCAGTACTTC. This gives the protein CAWSVASGSYEQYF.

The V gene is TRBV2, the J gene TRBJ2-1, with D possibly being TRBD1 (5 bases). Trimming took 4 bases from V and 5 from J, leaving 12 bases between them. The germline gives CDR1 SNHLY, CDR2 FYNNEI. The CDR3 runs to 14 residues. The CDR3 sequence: CASSVEGADNEQFF. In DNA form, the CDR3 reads TGTGCCAGCAGTGTCGAAGGGGCGGACAATGAGCAGTTCTTC.

In DNA, the CDR3 is TGTGCCAGCAGTAGGGACAGGATCTACGAGCAGTACTTC. It encodes CASSRDRIYEQYF. The chain couples TRBV6-5 to TRBJ2-7; 8 bases match TRBD1. With 5 bases clipped from V and 3 bases from J, the junction kept 3 bases outside the gene matches. This CDR3 is 13 amino acids long. Germline V gene lookup returns CDR1 MNHEY and CDR2 SVGAGI.

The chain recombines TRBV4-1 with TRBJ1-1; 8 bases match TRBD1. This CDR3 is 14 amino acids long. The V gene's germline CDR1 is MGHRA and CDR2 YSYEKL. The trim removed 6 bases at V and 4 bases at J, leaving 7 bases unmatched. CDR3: CASSRGQGSTEAFF. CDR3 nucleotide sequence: TGCGCCAGCAGTCGAGGACAGGGCAGCACTGAAGCTTTCTTT.

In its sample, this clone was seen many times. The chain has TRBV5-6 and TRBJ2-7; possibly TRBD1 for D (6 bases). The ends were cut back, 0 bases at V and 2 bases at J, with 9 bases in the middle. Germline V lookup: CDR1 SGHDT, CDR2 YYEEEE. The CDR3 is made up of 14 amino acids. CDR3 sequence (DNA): TGTGCCAGCAGCTTGGGGGGACAAACCTACGAGCAGTACTTC. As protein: CASSLGGQTYEQYF.

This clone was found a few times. For the CDR3, the DNA is TGTGCCAGTAGTATCTGGGACAGGGACTACGAGCAGTACTTC. This translates into CASSIWDRDYEQYF. The chain joins TRBV19 to TRBJ2-7, with 9 bases identical to TRBD1. This CDR3 has 14 amino acids. The trim removed 3 bases at V and 3 bases at J, leaving 3 bases unmatched. From germline, CDR1 is LNHDA and CDR2 SQIVND (reference sequence).